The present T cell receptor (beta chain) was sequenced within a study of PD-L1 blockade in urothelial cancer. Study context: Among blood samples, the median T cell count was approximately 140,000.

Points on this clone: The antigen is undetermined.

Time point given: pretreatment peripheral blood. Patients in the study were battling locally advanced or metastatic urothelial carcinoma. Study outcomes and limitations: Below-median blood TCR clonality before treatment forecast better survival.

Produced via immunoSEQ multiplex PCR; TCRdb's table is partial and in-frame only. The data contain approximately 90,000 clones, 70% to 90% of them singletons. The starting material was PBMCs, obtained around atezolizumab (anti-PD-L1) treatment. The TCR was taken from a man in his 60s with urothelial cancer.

The CDR3 here is CASSSGETQYF. The DNA for the CDR3 is TGTGCCAGCAGCTCAGGGGAGACCCAGTACTTC. This chain links TRBV9 with TRBJ2-5; a possible D gene is TRBD1 (5 bases). Germline assignment: CDR1 SGDLS and CDR2 YYNGEE. Trimming removed 4 bases at V and 5 bases at J, with 6 bases between. The CDR3 is made up of 11 amino acids.